The entry below describes one T cell receptor beta chain. Germline assignment: CDR1 LGHDT and CDR2 YNNKEL (reference sequence). The germline V and J ends were trimmed by 1 base and 6 bases, with 9 bases remaining between them. The CDR3 is 14 residues long. One entry per CDR3 protein results from TCRdb running MiXCR on the 5' RACE reads. The top ten clones hold over 12% of a sample with 71,000 or so distinct CDR3 sequences, roughly an eighth of them seen once. The data are from a study of early T cells in non-severe SARS-CoV-2 infection. The chain couples TRBV3-1 to TRBJ2-2, with D unclear. The receptor was isolated from an adult who was a healthcare worker with PCR-confirmed SARS-CoV-2 infection or an uninfected control (not recorded which). Sample: whole blood. The CDR3 spells CASSQVHGPGELFF. DNA of the CDR3: TGTGCCAGCAGCCAAGTTCATGGTCCCGGGGAGCTGTTTTTT.